This T cell receptor (beta chain) came from a study of T and B cells in COVID-19 patients. Looking at the study overall: Peripheral blood came from COVID-19 patients with active infection or after recovery. The recovered patients had mostly mild to moderate COVID-19 with outpatient management. Active-infection patients were older, median 67 years, than recovered patients, median around 34 years.

Multiplex PCR with BIOMED2 TRB-A/B primer pools amplified TRB rearrangements. Via MiXCR, TCRdb re-called the multiplex PCR reads, giving one row per CDR3 protein. The sample contains over 9,000 distinct CDR3 sequences, 25% to 40% of which appear only once. With respect to this clonotype: The antigen is unknown.

Findings and caveats of the study: CD4+, regulatory T cell, CD8+ and sorted SARS-CoV-2-responsive or tetramer+ T cells were not yet sequenced.

CDR3 length: 17 amino acids. The V end lost 0 bases, the J end lost 5 bases, and 17 bases lay between the germline ends. The germline V gene has CDR1 MNHNS and CDR2 SASEGT. TRB was amplified from about 250-500 ng of blood genomic DNA. This TCR was recovered from a human donor who had recovered from COVID-19. The rearrangement uses TRBV6-1 and TRBJ1-5, with a possible D match to TRBD1 (6 bases). The sample was blood. The CDR3 spells CASSEALRQDLDQPQHF. The CDR3 DNA sequence: TGTGCCAGCAGTGAAGCGCTGAGACAGGATTTAGATCAGCCCCAGCATTTT.